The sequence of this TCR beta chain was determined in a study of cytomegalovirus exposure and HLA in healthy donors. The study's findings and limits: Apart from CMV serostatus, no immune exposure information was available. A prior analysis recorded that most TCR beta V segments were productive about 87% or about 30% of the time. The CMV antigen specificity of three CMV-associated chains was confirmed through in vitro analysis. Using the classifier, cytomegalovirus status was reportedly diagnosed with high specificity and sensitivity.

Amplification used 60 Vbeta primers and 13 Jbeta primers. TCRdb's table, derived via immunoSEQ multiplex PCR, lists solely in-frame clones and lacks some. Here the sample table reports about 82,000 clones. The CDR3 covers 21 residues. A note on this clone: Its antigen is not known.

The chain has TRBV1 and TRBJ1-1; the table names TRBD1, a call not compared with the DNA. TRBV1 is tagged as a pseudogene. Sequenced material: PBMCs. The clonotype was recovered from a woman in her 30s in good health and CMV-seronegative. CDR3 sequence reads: CTSSRGYSGRGLVRKNTEAFF. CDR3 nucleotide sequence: TGCACCAGCAGCCGTGGATACTCGGGCAGGGGCCTTGTTCGCAAGAACACTGAAGCTTTCTTT.